This TCR beta chain was sequenced in a study of CD8 T cells in ankylosing spondylitis (dated by TCRdb to the late 2010s). Looking at the study overall: T cell receptor beta repertoires were profiled in healthy donors and ankylosing spondylitis patients so that disease-linked TCR variants could be found. Samples of peripheral blood were taken, and for ankylosing spondylitis patients, synovial fluid was collected as well. The whole study cohort included over a hundred healthy donors and about two dozen ankylosing spondylitis patients. General findings and caveats noted by the study authors: In peripheral blood, the disease-linked clones were found at relatively low frequencies and had a CD8+ phenotype. The disease-linked clones were reported to be significantly enriched in matched synovial fluid samples from ankylosing spondylitis patients. A TCR beta motif of several highly homologous amino acid variants appeared characteristic of blood from ankylosing spondylitis patients. Some TCR beta motif variants had previously been reported in synovial fluid and blood of reactive arthritis patients, which suggested common disease-initiation mechanisms.

From the cysteine up to the phenylalanine, the CDR3 has a length of 16 residues. Of all the DNA, just the CDR3 is kept, 48 bases in frame from base 1. From a lookup of the germline V gene, CDR1 and CDR2 are MNHEY and SVGAGI. Trimming accounts for 0 bases at V and 9 bases at J, while the number of junction bases matched to no gene is 7. This clonotype showed up just a few times. Its antigen specificity is not known. No qualities accompany the bases; no much larger clone lies one base away. These reads were obtained on an Illumina HiSeq 2500. Quantitative 5'-RACE with molecular barcodes was the method used to prepare the TCR beta libraries. Processing in the source paper ran as follows. Disease-linked TCR variants were identified with a new computational method built on a probabilistic model of VDJ rearrangement. TCRdb itself trimmed the public reads at Q25 with fastp, ran MiXCR and retained productive beta chains. Entries are consolidated by CDR3 protein sequence, retaining the most common genes and DNA. The V and J calls follow TCRdb's processing rather than the paper's. This sample is represented by some 130,000 distinct CDR3 sequences; 12% to 15% of them were singletons. Approximately 3.1% of the sample rests with the top ten.

Recombination joined TRBV6-5 with TRBJ2-1; 11 central nucleotides agree with TRBD2. Material for sequencing was blood, either unsorted or a sorted T cell fraction (not recorded which). This sequence was found in a female donor with ankylosing spondylitis or in good health (not recorded which). Here is the DNA: TGTGCCAGCAGTTACTCGTCGGGGACTAGCGGAGTTGAGCAGTTCTTC. The translation is CASSYSSGTSGVEQFF.